The 15 T cell receptor beta chains below come from one sample, sequenced in a study of OX40 agonist ivuxolimab in advanced cancers. TCRdb's table, derived via immunoSEQ multiplex PCR, lists solely in-frame clones and lacks some. Of some 45,000 clones in the sample, 84% were seen once. The sample consisted of CD4+ or CD8+ T cells sorted from blood, taken in a trial of the OX40 agonist ivuxolimab. The receptors were gathered from an adult with an advanced solid tumor such as melanoma, head and neck, liver or kidney cancer.

For this clone: Other DNA variants within this sample encode the same CDR3. This sequence joins TRBV7-2 and TRBJ1-1; unclear D gene. This CDR3 contains 11 residues. The V and J ends lost 6 bases and 4 bases respectively, with 6 bases between them. CDR1 and CDR2 (germline): SGHTA, FQGNSA. The CDR3 coding sequence is TGTGCCAGCAGTCCAGCCACTGAAGCTTTCTTT. Amino acid sequence: CASSPATEAFF. Drawing the rest from reference TRBV7-2 and TRBJ1-1, the complete variable domain is GAGVSQSPSNKVTEKGKDVELRCDPISGHTALYWYRQSLGQGLEFLIYFQGNSAPDKSGLPSDRFSAERTGGSVSTLTIQRTQQEDSAVYLCASSPATEAFFGQGTRLTVV.

CDR3 sequence reads: CASSRTGAGANVLTF. Here the CDR3 DNA reads TGTGCCAGCAGCCGAACAGGGGCCGGGGCCAACGTCCTGACTTTC. The chain is built from TRBV7-9 and TRBJ2-6; TRBD1 agrees at 7 bases. Germline-derived CDR1 and CDR2 are SEHNR and FQNEAQ (reference sequence). The ends lost 5 bases at V and 4 bases at J; junction bases unmatched: 5. The CDR3 runs 15 residues.

This chain connects TRBV18 to TRBJ1-5; no clear D. Between the trimmed V and J ends, which lost 3 bases and 0 bases, there was a span of 9 bases. Looked up from germline, CDR1 is KGHSH and CDR2 is LQKENI. This CDR3 has 15 amino acids. The CDR3 loop is CASSPGVYSNQPQHF. CDR3 DNA: TGTGCCAGCTCACCCGGAGTCTATAGCAATCAGCCCCAGCATTTT.

The chain is built from TRBV2 and TRBJ1-3; possibly TRBD1 for D (6 bases). The germline V and J ends were trimmed by 4 bases and 5 bases, with 18 bases remaining between them. Germline V CDR1 and CDR2: SNHLY, FYNNEI. This CDR3 contains 16 residues. CDR3 sequence reads: CASSVGTEGERNTIYF. As DNA, the CDR3 is TGTGCCAGCAGTGTCGGGACGGAGGGGGAGAGAAACACCATATATTTT.

The chain couples TRBV5-6 to TRBJ1-5; D not resolved. Trimming left V 0 bases short and J 2 bases short, with 12 bases between. Germline V gene lookup returns CDR1 SGHDT and CDR2 YYEEEE. The CDR3 is 16 amino acids. Here the CDR3 reads CASSLGGNSGNQPQHF. DNA for the CDR3: TGTGCCAGCAGCTTGGGTGGGAATTCAGGCAATCAGCCCCAGCATTTT.

The V gene is TRBV13, the J gene TRBJ2-7; 8 positions agree with TRBD1. CDR1 is PRHDT, CDR2 FYEKMQ, per germline (reference sequence). The CDR3 sequence is 13 residues long. Trimming at V came to 5 bases and at J to 7 bases, leaving 7 bases not matched to a gene. Here the CDR3 DNA reads TGTGCCAGCAGCACCTGGACAGGGAGAGAGCAGTACTTC. This codes for CASSTWTGREQYF.

This clone was counted only a few times. V is TRBV5-6 and J is TRBJ2-7, with TRBD1 as a possible D gene (5 bases). CDR3 length equals 14 residues. Trimming removed 4 bases at V and 4 bases at J, with 15 bases between. Germline CDR1 is SGHDT and CDR2 is YYEEEE. DNA for the CDR3: TGTGCCAGCAGCCCCGTGGGCAGGGTATACGAGCAGTACTTC. It is translated as CASSPVGRVYEQYF.

The J gene is TRBJ2-1, the V gene TRBV29-1; 9 bases agree with TRBD2. Germline-derived CDR1 and CDR2 are SQVTM and ANQGSEA. The CDR3 is made up of 16 amino acids. J lost 0 bases, V lost 3 bases, and 6 bases had no gene match. The chain's CDR3 is CSVERGGGFSYNEQFF. The CDR3 DNA reads TGCAGCGTTGAGCGGGGGGGCGGGTTCTCCTACAATGAGCAGTTCTTC.

This chain uses TRBV18 with TRBJ2-7, with D unresolved. The CDR3 sequence is 12 residues long. CDR1 KGHSH and CDR2 LQKENI come from the germline V gene. V was trimmed by 2 bases and J by 3 bases, leaving 5 bases between them. The CDR3 here is CASSPADYEQYF. The CDR3 nucleotides are TGTGCCAGCTCACCAGCCGACTACGAGCAGTACTTC.

This clone has just a few counts. The rearrangement links TRBV6-5 to TRBJ1-5; D is ambiguous. The CDR3 is made up of 15 amino acids. The V gene lost 6 bases and the J gene lost 5 bases, with 17 bases spanning the gap. Germline CDR1 is MNHEY and CDR2 is SVGAGI. CDR3 coding DNA: TGTGCCAGCAGATCCTCCGCCAGAGGCTATCAGCCCCAGCATTTT. This codes for CASRSSARGYQPQHF.

This clone was recorded a few times. CDR3 sequence: CASSPVAGGNSYNEQFF. The CDR3 nucleotides are TGCGCCAGCAGCCCGGTAGCGGGAGGCAACTCCTACAATGAGCAGTTCTTC. V gene TRBV5-1 combines with J gene TRBJ2-1; the match to TRBD2 covers 10 bases. Per the germline V gene, CDR1 is SGHRS and CDR2 is YFSETQ. The CDR3 contains 17 residues. Trimming cost V 4 bases and J 0 bases; bases outside gene matches: 7.

The V call is TRBV5-6, the J call TRBJ2-4, with 9 bases lining up with TRBD1. The length of the CDR3 is 15 residues. V shed 2 bases, J shed 15 bases, and the junction held 15 bases outside the gene matches. Per germline, CDR1 SGHDT and CDR2 YYEEEE. This chain's CDR3 is CASSFSGTGNWEGYF. In DNA, the CDR3 is TGTGCCAGCAGCTTTTCCGGGACAGGGAATTGGGAGGGGTACTTC.

The chain joins TRBV5-6 to TRBJ2-1; 7 nucleotides align to TRBD2. The CDR3 loop spans 16 amino acids. Unmatched junction bases numbered 6, after V lost 0 bases and J lost 3 bases. CDR1 is SGHDT and CDR2 is YYEEEE in the germline V gene. CDR3 coding DNA: TGTGCCAGCAGCTTGGATCCGCTAGCGGACTACAATGAGCAGTTCTTC. This encodes CASSLDPLADYNEQFF. Using reference TRBV5-6 and TRBJ2-1 for the parts outside the CDR3, the full variable domain is DAGVTQSPTHLIKTRGQQVTLRCSPKSGHDTVSWYQQALGQGPQFIFQYYEEEERQRGNFPDRFSGHQFPNYSSELNVNALLLGDSALYLCASSLDPLADYNEQFFGPGTRLTVL.

The table lists this clone with a few counts. CDR3 bases: TGCGCCAGCAGCCTGCTGGGCGGGAGGGGCTACGAGCAGTACTTC. Its protein is CASSLLGGRGYEQYF. The genes are TRBV5-1 and TRBJ2-7; 9 bases match TRBD2. The germline V gene has CDR1 SGHRS and CDR2 YFSETQ. The junction had 8 bases not matched to a gene; V was cut back by 4 bases and J by 3 bases. The CDR3 is 15 residues long.

The chain joins TRBV6-5 to TRBJ2-1, with D perhaps matching TRBD1 (6 bases). The V gene lost 5 bases and the J gene lost 4 bases, with 15 bases spanning the gap. Germline loops: CDR1 MNHEY, CDR2 SVGAGI. The CDR3 length is 15 residues. The CDR3: CASSAQGPVYNEQFF. CDR3 sequence (DNA): TGTGCCAGCAGTGCACAGGGCCCGGTTTACAATGAGCAGTTCTTC.